This T cell receptor (beta chain) was profiled in a study of T cells after yellow fever vaccination. TCR cDNA, made by 5'RACE template switching, carried an added universal primer site and UMIs. Via MiXCR, TCRdb re-called the 5' RACE reads, giving one row per CDR3 protein. The data contain just under 600,000 distinct CDR3 sequences, 13% of them seen just once; the ten biggest clones take up about 14%. Germline CDR1 SGHTA, CDR2 FQGNSA. V shed 1 base and J shed 7 bases, with 14 bases lying between them. This CDR3 spans 14 amino acids. The rearrangement links TRBV7-2 to TRBJ2-7, with D maybe TRBD2 (6 bases). The source was PBMCs, collected on the day of the yellow fever booster vaccination. The TCR was taken from a man younger than 45 who received the YFV17D yellow fever vaccine. In DNA, the CDR3 is TGTGCCAGCAGCTTAGAACCGGGAGTAATTGAGCAGTACTTC. Translation: CASSLEPGVIEQYF. The full variable domain, with the rest looked up from reference TRBV7-2 and TRBJ2-7, is GAGVSQSPSNKVTEKGKDVELRCDPISGHTALYWYRQSLGQGLEFLIYFQGNSAPDKSGLPSDRFSAERTGGSVSTLTIQRTQQEDSAVYLCASSLEPGVIEQYFGPGTRLTVT.